This entry is about one TCR beta chain. Its antigen is not identified. This entry belongs to a study of identifying expanded T cells in peripheral blood. Collection occurred without any documented infections or immune events in donors. General study points: Clone count variance between roughly 2-week samples rose with total template count.

Libraries were prepared by immunoSEQ multiplex PCR; TCRdb keeps only in-frame clonotypes and omits some of them. The sample consists of about 82,000 clones, about 87% of them appearing once. Material: blood. This sequence originates from a person between 18 and 75 years old in good health.

The CDR3 nucleotides are TGCAGCGTTCAAAGATCTCCGGGACAGGGCTATGGCTACACCTTC. Translated: CSVQRSPGQGYGYTF. J is TRBJ1-2 and V is TRBV29-1; 9 nucleotides align to TRBD1. There are 15 residues in the CDR3. After removal of 5 bases from V and 4 bases from J, the junction contained 11 bases not matched to a gene. Germline CDR1 reads SQVTM; CDR2 reads ANQGSEA. Full variable domain (rest looked up from reference TRBV29-1 and TRBJ1-2): SAVISQKPSRDICQRGTSLTIQCQVDSQVTMMFWYRQQPGQSLTLIATANQGSEATYESGFVIDKFPISRPNLTFSTLTVSNMSPEDSSIYLCSVQRSPGQGYGYTFGSGTRLTVV.